This T cell receptor (beta chain) was recorded in a study of T-cell reconstitution after alpha-beta-depleted transplantation in children. This clonotype was seen a few times. The antigen remains undetermined. Preparing the TCRbeta library involved the use of unique molecular identifiers. TCRdb re-called the PCR reads with MiXCR, one entry per CDR3 protein. The table lists hundreds of thousands of distinct CDR3 sequences, about 12% of them singletons, with 0.79% in the top ten. The CDR3 is 14 amino acids. Germline trimming cut 2 bases from V and 2 bases from J; bases unmatched to any gene: 6. Germline values: CDR1 DFQATT, CDR2 SNEGSKA (reference sequence). Study conclusions and caveats: At around two months after transplant, the alpha-beta T cells were reportedly derived from several hundred expanded clones that came from non-depleted graft cells. By one year post-transplant, T-cell counts and diversity largely arose from T cells that were newly produced. TCRbeta diversity was high at day 60 in some patients (a result of surviving recipient T cells and thymic progenitors).

The clonotype originates from a girl aged 2 to 9 with congenital amegakaryocytic thrombocytopenia, due to receive a stem cell transplant. Source: PBMCs, taken before TCRalphabeta/CD19-depleted stem cell transplant. This rearrangement joins TRBV20-1 to TRBJ2-7; 7 bases line up with TRBD1. Here the CDR3 DNA reads TGCAGTGCTAGAAGCCGGGACAGAGCCTACGAGCAGTACTTC. Translating gives CSARSRDRAYEQYF.